Listed below are T cell receptor beta chains from one sample, sequenced in a study of CD8+ T cells in alopecia areata. Data came from immunoSEQ multiplex PCR; TCRdb stores just in-frame clones and leaves some out. This table holds about 180,000 clones, about 55% found once. Here the sequenced sample was CD8+ T cells sorted from blood, taken at week 24, from a patient treated with tofacitinib. The receptors come from a human donor with alopecia areata. The CDR3 runs from the conserved cysteine through the conserved F or W. D genes are given only for firm matches. Size tells how often a clone was seen (once, few, many) or the class of an expanded clone, and some rows leave it out.

cdr3_aa: CASSSGGDTQYF; cdr3_nt: TGTGCCAGCAGTTCAGGGGGAGATACGCAGTATTTT; clone_size: -; cdr3_length: 12; v_call: TRBV7-9; d_call: TRBD1; j_call: TRBJ2-3
cdr3_aa: CASSGRDRYTGNEQFF; cdr3_nt: TGTGCCAGCAGCGGCCGGGACAGGTACACGGGGAATGAGCAGTTCTTC; clone_size: few; cdr3_length: 16; v_call: TRBV13; d_call: TRBD1; j_call: TRBJ2-1
cdr3_aa: CASSPIRYGANYGYTF; cdr3_nt: TGTGCCAGCTCACCAATCCGTTACGGAGCTAACTATGGCTACACCTTC; clone_size: -; cdr3_length: 16; v_call: TRBV18; d_call: -; j_call: TRBJ1-2
cdr3_aa: CASSFRRTGVGDTQYF; cdr3_nt: TGTGCCAGCAGTTTTCGACGGACAGGGGTGGGAGATACGCAGTATTTT; clone_size: few; cdr3_length: 16; v_call: TRBV28; d_call: TRBD1; j_call: TRBJ2-3
cdr3_aa: CASSPTRKPGYNEQFF; cdr3_nt: TGTGCCAGCAGCCCTACACGAAAACCTGGCTACAATGAGCAGTTCTTC; clone_size: few; cdr3_length: 16; v_call: TRBV7-6; d_call: -; j_call: TRBJ2-1
cdr3_aa: CASGRSGQGYGYTF; cdr3_nt: TGTGCCAGCGGCCGGTCTGGACAGGGCTATGGCTACACCTTC; clone_size: -; cdr3_length: 14; v_call: TRBV27; d_call: TRBD1; j_call: TRBJ1-2
cdr3_aa: CASSSGFDIEAFF; cdr3_nt: TGTGCCAGCAGCTCGGGATTCGACATTGAAGCTTTCTTT; clone_size: -; cdr3_length: 13; v_call: TRBV13; d_call: -; j_call: TRBJ1-1
cdr3_aa: CASSFRALSYEQYF; cdr3_nt: TGTGCCAGCAGCTTCCGGGCCCTATCCTACGAGCAGTACTTC; clone_size: few; cdr3_length: 14; v_call: TRBV13; d_call: -; j_call: TRBJ2-7
cdr3_aa: CASSESRLNTEAFF; cdr3_nt: TGTGCCAGCAGTGAAAGCAGGCTAAATACTGAAGCTTTCTTT; clone_size: -; cdr3_length: 14; v_call: TRBV25-1; d_call: -; j_call: TRBJ1-1
cdr3_aa: CASSSTGGRNTEAFF; cdr3_nt: TGTGCCAGCAGTTCGACAGGGGGACGGAACACTGAAGCTTTCTTT; clone_size: -; cdr3_length: 15; v_call: TRBV13; d_call: TRBD1; j_call: TRBJ1-1
cdr3_aa: CAWSAGTGNEQYF; cdr3_nt: TGTGCCTGGAGCGCCGGGACAGGGAACGAGCAGTACTTC; clone_size: -; cdr3_length: 13; v_call: TRBV30; d_call: TRBD1; j_call: TRBJ2-7
cdr3_aa: CASSHRQMNTEAFF; cdr3_nt: TGCGCCAGCAGCCATCGACAGATGAACACTGAAGCTTTCTTT; clone_size: -; cdr3_length: 14; v_call: TRBV4-3; d_call: -; j_call: TRBJ1-1
cdr3_aa: CASSQDWQKTQHF; cdr3_nt: TGCGCCAGCAGCCAAGATTGGCAGAAGACCCAGCATTTT; clone_size: -; cdr3_length: 13; v_call: TRBV4-3; d_call: -; j_call: TRBJ1-5
cdr3_aa: CASSLAGGRDEKLFF; cdr3_nt: TGTGCCAGCAGCTTGGCCGGGGGTCGGGATGAAAAACTGTTTTTT; clone_size: -; cdr3_length: 15; v_call: TRBV5-6; d_call: -; j_call: TRBJ1-4
cdr3_aa: CASSVVPDGELFF; cdr3_nt: TGTGCCAGCAGCGTAGTTCCGGACGGGGAGCTGTTTTTT; clone_size: -; cdr3_length: 13; v_call: TRBV9; d_call: -; j_call: TRBJ2-2
cdr3_aa: CASSLKRGLDNNEQFF; cdr3_nt: TGTGCCAGCAGCTTAAAACGGGGCTTAGATAACAATGAGCAGTTCTTC; clone_size: -; cdr3_length: 16; v_call: TRBV7-3; d_call: -; j_call: TRBJ2-1
cdr3_aa: CASSFQQANNSPLHF; cdr3_nt: TGTGCCAGCAGCTTTCAACAGGCGAATAATTCACCCCTCCACTTT; clone_size: -; cdr3_length: 15; v_call: TRBV13; d_call: -; j_call: TRBJ1-6
cdr3_aa: CSVGDDTDTQYF; cdr3_nt: TGCAGCGTTGGTGACGACACAGATACGCAGTATTTT; clone_size: few; cdr3_length: 12; v_call: TRBV29-1; d_call: -; j_call: TRBJ2-3
cdr3_aa: CSVEEGSGNTIYF; cdr3_nt: TGCAGCGTTGAGGAAGGTTCTGGAAACACCATATATTTT; clone_size: -; cdr3_length: 13; v_call: TRBV29-1; d_call: -; j_call: TRBJ1-3
cdr3_aa: CASSRGGYSGELFF; cdr3_nt: TGTGCCAGCAGTCGAGGGGGGTATAGCGGGGAGCTGTTTTTT; clone_size: few; cdr3_length: 14; v_call: TRBV11-2; d_call: -; j_call: TRBJ2-2
cdr3_aa: CASSWASGYSNEQFF; cdr3_nt: TGCGCCAGCAGCTGGGCGAGCGGGTACTCCAATGAGCAGTTCTTC; clone_size: -; cdr3_length: 15; v_call: TRBV5-1; d_call: -; j_call: TRBJ2-1
cdr3_aa: CAWSSYSNQPQHF; cdr3_nt: TGTGCCTGGAGTTCGTATAGCAATCAGCCCCAGCATTTT; clone_size: -; cdr3_length: 13; v_call: TRBV30; d_call: -; j_call: TRBJ1-5
cdr3_aa: CSVVLAGVAYEQYF; cdr3_nt: TGCAGCGTCGTACTAGCGGGGGTTGCCTACGAGCAGTACTTC; clone_size: -; cdr3_length: 14; v_call: TRBV29-1; d_call: TRBD2; j_call: TRBJ2-7
cdr3_aa: CATSSRQAFHEQYF; cdr3_nt: TGTGCCACCAGCAGTAGACAGGCTTTTCACGAGCAGTACTTC; clone_size: -; cdr3_length: 14; v_call: TRBV15; d_call: -; j_call: TRBJ2-7
cdr3_aa: CASSWTSGRTSTDTQYF; cdr3_nt: TGTGCCAGCAGCTGGACTAGCGGAAGAACTAGCACAGATACGCAGTATTTT; clone_size: -; cdr3_length: 17; v_call: TRBV5-6; d_call: TRBD2; j_call: TRBJ2-3
cdr3_aa: CASSSPGNPLKQYF; cdr3_nt: TGTGCCAGCAGCTCCCCCGGGAACCCCTTAAAGCAGTACTTC; clone_size: few; cdr3_length: 14; v_call: TRBV7-9; d_call: -; j_call: TRBJ2-7
cdr3_aa: CASSYLGHSYEQYF; cdr3_nt: TGTGCCAGCAGTTACCTGGGACACTCCTACGAGCAGTACTTC; clone_size: -; cdr3_length: 14; v_call: TRBV6-5; d_call: -; j_call: TRBJ2-7
cdr3_aa: CASSQDPGDLNTEAFF; cdr3_nt: TGCGCCAGCAGCCAAGACCCAGGGGACCTTAACACTGAAGCTTTCTTT; clone_size: -; cdr3_length: 16; v_call: TRBV4-1; d_call: -; j_call: TRBJ1-1
cdr3_aa: CAISESIGESTQYF; cdr3_nt: TGTGCCATCAGTGAGTCGATAGGGGAGTCGACCCAGTACTTC; clone_size: once; cdr3_length: 14; v_call: TRBV10-3; d_call: -; j_call: TRBJ2-5
cdr3_aa: CASSLEADNEQFF; cdr3_nt: TGTGCCAGCAGCTTAGAGGCCGACAATGAGCAGTTCTTC; clone_size: few; cdr3_length: 13; v_call: TRBV11-2; d_call: -; j_call: TRBJ2-1
cdr3_aa: CASSERKGLASTDTQYF; cdr3_nt: TGTGCCAGCAGCGAAAGGAAGGGACTAGCGAGCACAGATACGCAGTATTTT; clone_size: -; cdr3_length: 17; v_call: TRBV5-4; d_call: TRBD2; j_call: TRBJ2-3
cdr3_aa: CSVASGGYNEQFF; cdr3_nt: TGCAGCGTTGCCAGCGGGGGTTACAATGAGCAGTTCTTC; clone_size: -; cdr3_length: 13; v_call: TRBV29-1; d_call: TRBD2; j_call: TRBJ2-1
cdr3_aa: CASSLAVVDRYTDTQYF; cdr3_nt: TGCGCCAGCAGCTTGGCCGTTGTCGACCGTTACACAGATACGCAGTATTTT; clone_size: -; cdr3_length: 17; v_call: TRBV5-1; d_call: -; j_call: TRBJ2-3
cdr3_aa: CAWSGGAGNQPQHF; cdr3_nt: TGTGCCTGGAGTGGGGGGGCCGGCAATCAGCCCCAGCATTTT; clone_size: -; cdr3_length: 14; v_call: TRBV30; d_call: -; j_call: TRBJ1-5
cdr3_aa: CASSSPGTSSYEQYF; cdr3_nt: TGTGCCAGCAGTTCGCCCGGGACTAGCAGCTACGAGCAGTACTTC; clone_size: -; cdr3_length: 15; v_call: TRBV28; d_call: TRBD2; j_call: TRBJ2-7
cdr3_aa: CASSSTGGDYGYTF; cdr3_nt: TGTGCCAGCAGCTCCACAGGGGGCGACTATGGCTACACCTTC; clone_size: -; cdr3_length: 14; v_call: TRBV7-2; d_call: TRBD1; j_call: TRBJ1-2
cdr3_aa: CSGQDGPYTDTQYF; cdr3_nt: TGCAGCGGCCAAGACGGGCCCTACACAGATACGCAGTATTTT; clone_size: -; cdr3_length: 14; v_call: TRBV29-1; d_call: -; j_call: TRBJ2-3
cdr3_aa: CASSLRGQPQHF; cdr3_nt: TGTGCCAGCAGCTTAAGAGGTCAGCCCCAGCATTTT; clone_size: few; cdr3_length: 12; v_call: TRBV13; d_call: -; j_call: TRBJ1-5
cdr3_aa: CAWSVLLGIGGANVLTF; cdr3_nt: TGTGCCTGGAGTGTCCTACTAGGGATAGGTGGGGCCAACGTCCTGACTTTC; clone_size: -; cdr3_length: 17; v_call: TRBV30; d_call: -; j_call: TRBJ2-6